The rows below give T cell receptor beta chains drawn from one sample of a study of control samples from healthy donors and cancer patients. Libraries were prepared by immunoSEQ multiplex PCR; TCRdb keeps only in-frame clonotypes and omits some of them. The data show about 84,000 clones, around 83% seen once. Sequenced input: PBMCs. The receptors here all came from a man in his 60s with head and neck cancer. Each CDR3 is given with its conserved first and last residue. The D gene is left open where the match is weak. Some rows mark clone size as missing; the rest say once, few, many or name a class of expanded clone.

>TRBV7-2|.|TRBJ2-1|.
TGTGCCAGCAGCTTAGGCAGTTACAATGAGCAGTTCTTC
CASSLGSYNEQFF
>TRBV18|.|TRBJ1-5|.
TGTGCCAGCTCACCCCCCCCCGGGGGCAATCAGCCCCAGCATTTT
CASSPPPGGNQPQHF
>TRBV5-1|.|TRBJ2-5|TRBD2
TGCGCCAGCAGCTTGGCGACACTAGCGCAGGTCCAAGAGACCCAGTACTTC
CASSLATLAQVQETQYF
>TRBV5-1|.|TRBJ2-3|TRBD2
TGCGCCAGCAGCTCACCCAGAAACCGACTAGCGGCCAGCACAGATACGCAGTATTTT
CASSSPRNRLAASTDTQYF
>TRBV5-8|.|TRBJ1-5|TRBD1
TGTGCCAGCAGCTCTGAAGGACAGGGGGCCTGGGGACAGCCCCAGCATTTT
CASSSEGQGAWGQPQHF
>TRBV5-1|.|TRBJ2-7|.
TGCGCCAGCAGCTTAGGCGGCGAGCAGTACTTC
CASSLGGEQYF
>TRBV5-6|.|TRBJ2-1|TRBD2
TGTGCCAGCAGCTTGTACGCGGGAGGTTACAATGAGCAGTTCTTC
CASSLYAGGYNEQFF
>TRBV18|few|TRBJ1-1|TRBD1
TGTGCCAGCTCACCGGGACAGGGGAACACTGAAGCTTTCTTT
CASSPGQGNTEAFF
>TRBV7-2|.|TRBJ2-7|TRBD2
TGTGCCAGCAGCTTAGCGGGAGGGCCGAAAGAGCAGTACTTC
CASSLAGGPKEQYF
>TRBV14|.|TRBJ1-2|.
TGTGCCAGCAGCCCAGCTGGGGGGGCCAACTATGGCTACACCTTC
CASSPAGGANYGYTF
>TRBV12-3/TRBV12-4|.|TRBJ1-2|.
TGTGCCAGCAGTTTGAGGAGGGACTATGGCTACACCTTC
CASSLRRDYGYTF
>TRBV9|.|TRBJ2-5|.
TGTGCCAGCAGCGGGGGGGGCGGGGCTAGGGAGACCCAGTACTTC
CASSGGGGARETQYF
>TRBV7-6|.|TRBJ2-6|TRBD1
TGTGCCACCGGTCCGGGACAGGGAGGATCCGGGGCCAACGTCCTGACTTTC
CATGPGQGGSGANVLTF
>TRBV5-1|.|TRBJ2-3|.
TGCGCCAGCAGCCGGGACCGCACAGATACGCAGTATTTT
CASSRDRTDTQYF
>TRBV5-6|once|TRBJ1-3|TRBD1
TGTGCCAGCAGCTTATATGGGGGACAGGGGAGAAACACCATATATTTT
CASSLYGGQGRNTIYF
>TRBV2|.|TRBJ2-5|.
TGTGCCAGCAGGGATCGAGGAGGTGGAGAGACCCAGTACTTC
CASRDRGGGETQYF
>TRBV19|.|TRBJ2-7|TRBD2
TGTGCCAGTAGTGCCGCTCCTCTAGCGGGAGGAGGCGAGCAGTACTTC
CASSAAPLAGGGEQYF
>TRBV3-1/TRBV3-2|.|TRBJ2-7|.
TGTGCCAGCAGCCAGGCCTACGTAAGGACTGCCGCCTACGAGCAGTACTTC
CASSQAYVRTAAYEQYF
>TRBV6-5|.|TRBJ1-5|.
TGTGCCAGCAGTTACTCGACCGGCCGACAGCCCCAGCATTTT
CASSYSTGRQPQHF
>TRBV3-1/TRBV3-2|once|TRBJ2-5|TRBD1
TGTGCCAGCAGCCAAGAAGGCGGGGACAGGGTCCGAGAGACCCAGTACTTC
CASSQEGGDRVRETQYF
>TRBV11-3|.|TRBJ2-7|.
TGTGCCAGCAGCTTAGATCGCGGGCCCCAGTACTTC
CASSLDRGPQYF
>TRBV11-3|once|TRBJ2-1|.
TGTGCCAGCAGCGTGCGGCCCAATGAGCAGTTCTTC
CASSVRPNEQFF
>TRBV11-3|.|TRBJ2-1|TRBD2
TGTGCCAGCAGCTCCGGGGGGACTAGCGGCACGGAGGAGCAGTTCTTC
CASSSGGTSGTEEQFF
>TRBV5-1|.|TRBJ2-7|TRBD1
TGCGCCAGCAGCTCCCGGGACAGGGCATTTTTAGCCTACGAGCAGTACTTC
CASSSRDRAFLAYEQYF